The present TCR beta chain was sequenced within a study of cytomegalovirus exposure and HLA in healthy donors. As to this clone: Antigen specificity is unknown.

Findings of the study overall: The records held CMV serostatus as the only immune exposure information. In a later analysis, compared with equally common non-associated chains, HLA-associated beta chains were more expanded.

PCR was performed using 60 Vbeta and 13 Jbeta primers. Measured with immunoSEQ multiplex PCR; TCRdb has only the in-frame clones, and not every one. In the table there are 150,000 to 200,000 clones, around 81% of which are singletons. This CDR3 spans 16 amino acids. The V gene's germline CDR1 is LGHNA and CDR2 YSLEER. The V gene lost 0 bases and the J gene lost 1 base, with 10 bases spanning the gap. This receptor was obtained from a man aged 40-49 years in good health and CMV-seronegative. The sequenced material came from PBMCs. The chain carries TRBV4-3 and TRBJ1-5; D gene uncertain. The DNA for the CDR3 is TGCGCCAGCAGCCAAGATCGCACAGCAAGCAATCAGCCCCAGCATTTT. It codes for CASSQDRTASNQPQHF.